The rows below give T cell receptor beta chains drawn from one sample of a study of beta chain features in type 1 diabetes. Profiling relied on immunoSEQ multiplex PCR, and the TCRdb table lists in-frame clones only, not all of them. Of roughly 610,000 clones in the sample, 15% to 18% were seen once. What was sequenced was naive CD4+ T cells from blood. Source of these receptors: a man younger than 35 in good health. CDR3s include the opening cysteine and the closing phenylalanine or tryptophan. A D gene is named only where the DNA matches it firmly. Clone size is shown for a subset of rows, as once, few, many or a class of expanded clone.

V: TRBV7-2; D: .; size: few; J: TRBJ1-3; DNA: TGTGCCAGCAGCTTAGATAGGTTTTTCAGAAGCTCTGGAAACACCATATATTTT; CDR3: CASSLDRFFRSSGNTIYF
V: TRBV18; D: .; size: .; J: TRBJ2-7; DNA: TGTGCCAGCTTCACCGGGACGAGCGAGCAGTACTTC; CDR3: CASFTGTSEQYF
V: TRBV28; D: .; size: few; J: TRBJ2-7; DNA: TGTGCCAGCAGTTTATGGTCAGGGAGGATCTACGAGCAGTACTTC; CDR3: CASSLWSGRIYEQYF
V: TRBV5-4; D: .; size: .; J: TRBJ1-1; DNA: TGTGCCAGCAGCTTGGACCAGAACACTGAAGCTTTCTTT; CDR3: CASSLDQNTEAFF
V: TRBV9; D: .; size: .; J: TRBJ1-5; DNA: TGTGCCAGCACCAAAGACGGATTCCGCGGGGGGCCCCAGCATTTT; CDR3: CASTKDGFRGGPQHF
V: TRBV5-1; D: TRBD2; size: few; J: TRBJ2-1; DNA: TGCGCCAGCAGAACTCCGGGACTACGAAATGAGCAGTTCTTC; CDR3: CASRTPGLRNEQFF
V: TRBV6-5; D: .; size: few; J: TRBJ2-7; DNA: TGTGCCAGCAGTTACTCCAAAGGGGAATACGAGCAGTACTTC; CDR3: CASSYSKGEYEQYF
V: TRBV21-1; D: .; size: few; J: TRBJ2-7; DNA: TGTGCCAGCAGCCTGGAGCCCAAGCCCTACGAGCAGTACTTC; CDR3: CASSLEPKPYEQYF
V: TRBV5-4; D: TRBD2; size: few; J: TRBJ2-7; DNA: TGTGCCAGCAGCTTGGGAACTAGCGGGGGATTCTACGAGCAGTACTTC; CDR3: CASSLGTSGGFYEQYF
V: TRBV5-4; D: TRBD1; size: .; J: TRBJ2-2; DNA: TGTGCCAGCACCGTCGAAAAGGGGGCGCCCACCGGGGAGCTGTTTTTT; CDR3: CASTVEKGAPTGELFF
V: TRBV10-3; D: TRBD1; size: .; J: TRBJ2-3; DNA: TGTGCCATCAGTGGACAGGGACGCACAGATACGCAGTATTTT; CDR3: CAISGQGRTDTQYF
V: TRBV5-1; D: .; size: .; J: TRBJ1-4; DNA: TGCGCCAGCAGCGAAGGGCACGGTAATGAAAAACTGTTTTTT; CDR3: CASSEGHGNEKLFF
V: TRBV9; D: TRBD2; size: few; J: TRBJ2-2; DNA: TGTGCCAGCAGCCGTGGACTAGCGGGTCCGACCGGGGAGCTGTTTTTT; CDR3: CASSRGLAGPTGELFF
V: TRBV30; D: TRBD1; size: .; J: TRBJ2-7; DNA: TGTGCCTGGATGGGGACAGGGGTTAACTACGAGCAGTACTTC; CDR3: CAWMGTGVNYEQYF
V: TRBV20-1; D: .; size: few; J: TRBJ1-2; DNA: TGCAGTGCCTCGAGTCCTGGCTACACCTTC; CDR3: CSASSPGYTF
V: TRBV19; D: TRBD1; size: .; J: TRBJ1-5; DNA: TGTGCCAGTAGCCCCGGGGACAGGGGAGAGAGCAATCAGCCCCAGCATTTT; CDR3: CASSPGDRGESNQPQHF
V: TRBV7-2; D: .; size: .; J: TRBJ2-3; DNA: TGTGCCAGCAGCGCAAGTTCCGGGGCGCGAGATACGCAGTATTTT; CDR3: CASSASSGARDTQYF
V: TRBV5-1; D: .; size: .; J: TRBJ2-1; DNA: TGCGCCAGCAGCTTGACCGGAAGCCAGTCCTTTAATGAGCAGTTCTTC; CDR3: CASSLTGSQSFNEQFF
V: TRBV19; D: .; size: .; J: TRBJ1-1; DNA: TGTGCCAGTAGTCACAGGCCGATAATGAACACTGAAGCTTTCTTT; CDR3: CASSHRPIMNTEAFF
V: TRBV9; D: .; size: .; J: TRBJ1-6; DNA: TGTGCCAGCAGGGGGGGTTCAAGGGGTAATTCACCCCTCCACTTT; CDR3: CASRGGSRGNSPLHF
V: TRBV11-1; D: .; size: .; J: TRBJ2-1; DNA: TGTGCCAGCGGTCGGCGGTTCATTCATGAGCAGTTCTTC; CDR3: CASGRRFIHEQFF
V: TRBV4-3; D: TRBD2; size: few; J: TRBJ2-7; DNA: TGCGCCAGCAGTCGAAGTTCCCCACTGAGCGGGAGTTCCTACGAGCAGTACTTC; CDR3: CASSRSSPLSGSSYEQYF
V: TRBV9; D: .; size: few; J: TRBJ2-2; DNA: TGTGCCAGCAGCGTAGGGCTAGCGACGAACACCGGGGAGCTGTTTTTT; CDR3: CASSVGLATNTGELFF
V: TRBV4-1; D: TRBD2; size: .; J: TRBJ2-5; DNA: TGCGCCAGCAGCCAAGGGAGGACTAGCGGGGGGAAGACCCAGTACTTC; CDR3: CASSQGRTSGGKTQYF